This T cell receptor beta chain came from a study of blood T cell repertoires in COVID-19. Germline V gives CDR1 SGHRS, CDR2 YFSETQ. This CDR3 has 12 residues. V was clipped by 0 bases and J by 5 bases, with 5 bases between them. On this clone itself: The identical CDR3 is also encoded by other nucleotide sequences in the sample.

The table came from immunoSEQ multiplex PCR; TCRdb's copy has only in-frame clones and leaves some out. The sample lists about 150,000 clones; just under 80% were seen once. Sequencing was carried out using peripheral blood. The chain links TRBV5-1 to TRBJ1-2; no clear D gene. This clonotype was sampled from a woman over 75 with acute or convalescent COVID-19. CDR3 residues: CASSLDRYGYTF. DNA of the CDR3: TGCGCCAGCAGCTTGGATAGATATGGCTACACCTTC. The entire variable domain, with the rest obtained from reference TRBV5-1 and TRBJ1-2, is as follows: KAGVTQTPRYLIKTRGQQVTLSCSPISGHRSVSWYQQTPGQGLQFLFEYFSETQRNKGNFPGRFSGRQFSNSRSEMNVSTLELGDSALYLCASSLDRYGYTFGSGTRLTVV.